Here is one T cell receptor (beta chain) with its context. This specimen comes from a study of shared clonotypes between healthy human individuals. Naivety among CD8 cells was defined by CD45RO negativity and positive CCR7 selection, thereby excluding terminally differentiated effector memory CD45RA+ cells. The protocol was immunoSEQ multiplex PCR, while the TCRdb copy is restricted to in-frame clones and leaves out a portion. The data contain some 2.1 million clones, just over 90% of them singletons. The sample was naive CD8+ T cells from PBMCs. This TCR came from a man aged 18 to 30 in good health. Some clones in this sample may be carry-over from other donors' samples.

The CDR3 protein is CASSLSPSGNEQFF. DNA of the CDR3: TGTGCCAGCAGTTTATCGCCTAGCGGCAATGAGCAGTTCTTC. V usage is TRBV27 and J usage is TRBJ2-1; TRBD2 agrees at 7 bases. This CDR3 comprises 14 residues. After removal of 0 bases from V and 6 bases from J, the junction contained 2 bases not matched to a gene. Germline CDR1 reads MNHEY; CDR2 reads SMNVEV (reference sequence).